Listed below are T cell receptor beta chains from one sample, sequenced in a study of blood T cells in healthy people across ages. MiXCR, applied by TCRdb to the 5' RACE reads, yields one record per CDR3 protein. The table lists 540,000 or so distinct CDR3 sequences, approximately 25% of them singletons. Sequenced input: blood. These TCRs come from an older woman in good health. Each CDR3 is given with its conserved first and last residue. D genes are given only for firm matches. Clone size is stated in some rows and not others, as once, few, many or a class when expanded.

cdr3_aa cdr3_nt v_call clone_size d_call j_call
CASSRDRATKNIQYF TGTGCCAGCAGCCGGGACAGGGCGACCAAAAACATTCAGTACTTC TRBV11-2 - TRBD1 TRBJ2-4
CASSPTGRYEQFF TGTGCCAGCAGCCCGACAGGGAGATATGAGCAGTTCTTC TRBV5-6 - TRBD1 TRBJ2-1
CASSLRGGAPSETQYF TGCGCCAGCAGCTTGAGGGGGGGCGCCCCCTCAGAGACCCAGTACTTC TRBV5-1 few - TRBJ2-5
CASSQVSRGRDGYTF TGTGCCAGCAGCCAAGTATCGAGGGGACGGGACGGCTACACCTTC TRBV14 once - TRBJ1-2
CSAPGTHGNTIYF TGCAGTGCCCCCGGGACACACGGGAACACCATATATTTT TRBV20-1 - - TRBJ1-3
CATRDSGTGAYEQYF TGTGCCACCAGGGACTCCGGGACAGGGGCATACGAGCAGTACTTC TRBV24-1 - TRBD1 TRBJ2-7
CASSAWGDSGGSVGTQYF TGTGCCAGCAGCGCCTGGGGGGATAGCGGGGGCTCAGTAGGGACGCAGTATTTT TRBV7-3 few TRBD2 TRBJ2-3
CASSRGVGRLEQYF TGTGCCAGCTCACGAGGGGTTGGACGTCTCGAGCAGTACTTC TRBV18 once - TRBJ2-7
CASSNGWLNTEAFF TGTGCCAGCTCAAACGGGTGGTTGAACACTGAAGCTTTCTTT TRBV11-1 few - TRBJ1-1
CASSPPNPLAKNIQYF TGTGCCAGCTCACCACCCAATCCCCTAGCCAAAAACATTCAGTACTTC TRBV18 - - TRBJ2-4
CAISEAETQHF TGTGCCATCAGTGAGGCAGAGACCCAGCACTTC TRBV10-3 - - TRBJ2-1
CSAKKQGTNTEAFF TGCAGTGCTAAAAAACAGGGGACGAACACTGAAGCTTTCTTT TRBV20-1 few TRBD1 TRBJ1-1
CASSKVGRAAEHYGYTF TGTGCCAGCAGCAAAGTGGGCAGGGCGGCTGAGCACTATGGCTACACCTTC TRBV21-1 few - TRBJ1-2
CASSGAGGQGYEQFF TGTGCCAGCAGTGGGGCGGGTGGTCAGGGCTATGAGCAGTTCTTC TRBV25-1 few - TRBJ2-1
CASSVGQGRIKGYTF TGTGCCAGCAGCGTAGGACAGGGGAGAATTAAGGGCTACACCTTC TRBV9 - TRBD1 TRBJ1-2
CASSLWRTSGGADTQYF TGTGCCAGCAGCTTATGGCGGACTAGCGGGGGGGCAGATACGCAGTATTTT TRBV7-2 few TRBD2 TRBJ2-3
CASSQRQGNGSPLHF TGTGCCAGCAGCCAAAGACAGGGGAATGGATCACCCCTCCACTTT TRBV7-2 - TRBD1 TRBJ1-6
CASSLVASGGNEQFF TGCGCCAGCAGCTTGGTAGCTAGCGGGGGCAATGAGCAGTTCTTC TRBV5-1 few TRBD2 TRBJ2-1
CASSATGGARGEKLFF TGTGCCAGCAGCGCGACAGGGGGCGCTAGGGGTGAAAAACTGTTTTTT TRBV5-5 few TRBD1 TRBJ1-4
CSAHRGSEAFF TGCAGTGCTCACCGAGGGTCCGAGGCTTTCTTT TRBV20-1 - - TRBJ1-1
CAWSTTGNEQFF TGTGCCTGGAGTACGACCGGCAATGAGCAGTTCTTC TRBV30 - - TRBJ2-1
CAIKVARSSYNEQFF TGTGCCATCAAAGTAGCGCGAAGCTCCTACAATGAGCAGTTCTTC TRBV10-3 - - TRBJ2-1